A single sample gave rise to the 20 T cell receptor beta chains below, sequenced in a study of CD8+ T cells in alopecia areata. Described treatment: oral pan-JAK inhibitor, 5-10 mg twice daily. cDNA reverse transcribed from extracted RNA served as the sequencing template. Sequencing used immunoSEQ multiplex PCR; TCRdb keeps in-frame clones, though not all of them. The data hold about 160,000 clones, with under 70% observed a single time. Material: CD4+ T cells sorted from blood, obtained at week 4, from a patient treated with tofacitinib. Source of these receptors: a human donor with alopecia areata.

This clone was seen more than once but under ten times. The V call is TRBV5-1, the J call TRBJ2-2; D unclear. Germline V gene lookup returns CDR1 SGHRS and CDR2 YFSETQ. V was trimmed by 0 bases and J by 6 bases, leaving 9 bases between them. This CDR3 has 14 residues. CDR3 sequence: CASSLDRVSGELFF. The CDR3 nucleotides read TGCGCCAGCAGCTTGGATCGGGTTTCCGGGGAGCTGTTTTTT.

J is TRBJ2-3 and V is TRBV5-1; no clear D. The CDR3 runs 14 residues. V lost 1 base and J lost 5, with 11 bases in between. CDR1 and CDR2 (germline): SGHRS, YFSETQ. The DNA of the CDR3 is TGCGCCAGCAGCTTGAAGTCCGCCGAAGATACGCAGTATTTT. It encodes CASSLKSAEDTQYF. Drawing the rest from reference TRBV5-1 and TRBJ2-3, the complete variable domain is KAGVTQTPRYLIKTRGQQVTLSCSPISGHRSVSWYQQTPGQGLQFLFEYFSETQRNKGNFPGRFSGRQFSNSRSEMNVSTLELGDSALYLCASSLKSAEDTQYFGPGTRLTVL.

This chain joins TRBV5-6 and TRBJ1-2; D not resolved. This CDR3 is built from 11 residues. CDR1 and CDR2 (germline): SGHDT, YYEEEE. Trimming took off 5 bases at V and 9 bases at J, with 11 bases between the two ends. This chain's CDR3 is CASRSRGSYTF. The CDR3 nucleotides are TGTGCCAGCAGGTCCCGGGGTAGCTACACCTTC.

The chain recombines TRBV29-1 with TRBJ1-2; D is uncertain. The CDR3 loop spans 11 amino acids. Germline-derived CDR1 and CDR2 are SQVTM and ANQGSEA. Trimming removed 7 bases from V and 4 bases from J, with 10 bases in between. The CDR3 DNA reads TGCAGCGATCGGGCCCGCTATGGCTACACCTTC. Encoded protein: CSDRARYGYTF.

This clone was found many times. This chain connects TRBV12-5 to TRBJ1-2; TRBD1 agrees at 8 bases. The CDR3 is made up of 16 amino acids. Germline V gives CDR1 LGHNT, CDR2 FRNRAP. Trimming at V came to 0 bases and at J to 6 bases, leaving 9 bases not matched to a gene. CDR3 residues: CASGLVPLDRANGYTF. DNA of the CDR3: TGTGCTAGTGGTTTGGTACCTCTGGACAGGGCGAATGGCTACACCTTC.

This chain joins TRBV5-1 and TRBJ2-1, with D possibly called TRBD1 or TRBD2 (5 bases each). There are 15 residues in the CDR3. The V end was cut by 5 bases, the J end by 6 bases, with 18 bases between. CDR1 and CDR2 from the germline V gene are SGHRS and YFSETQ. The CDR3 region has the DNA TGCGCCAGCAGGCTTAAGGGCGCGAGGGGCAATGAGCAGTTCTTC. Encoded protein: CASRLKGARGNEQFF.

The V call is TRBV5-1, the J call TRBJ1-3; D gene uncertain. This CDR3 has 13 amino acids. V lost 4 bases to trimming and J lost 2 bases, with 7 bases between them. Germline V gene sequence: CDR1 SGHRS, CDR2 YFSETQ. CDR3: CASSAGTGNTIYF. CDR3 bases: TGCGCCAGCAGCGCAGGTACTGGAAACACCATATATTTT. The variable domain in full, with the rest retrieved from reference TRBV5-1 and TRBJ1-3, is KAGVTQTPRYLIKTRGQQVTLSCSPISGHRSVSWYQQTPGQGLQFLFEYFSETQRNKGNFPGRFSGRQFSNSRSEMNVSTLELGDSALYLCASSAGTGNTIYFGEGSWLTVV.

In this sample, this clone turned up a few times. The chain employs TRBV29-1 and TRBJ2-2; 10 bases agree with TRBD2. This CDR3 region has 15 residues. The ends lost 6 bases at V and 6 bases at J; junction bases unmatched: 10. Germline CDR1 and CDR2: SQVTM and ANQGSEA. The DNA of the CDR3 is TGCAGCGTGGTTGAGAGCGGGGGGGCCGCCGGGGAGCTGTTTTTT. As protein: CSVVESGGAAGELFF.

This clone was seen once. The CDR3 coding sequence is TGTGCCGGGAGGAAGATGACAGGGGTCGAGACCCAGTACTTC. This codes for CAGRKMTGVETQYF. This chain joins TRBV2 and TRBJ2-5; 8 bases align to TRBD1. CDR1 is SNHLY and CDR2 is FYNNEI in the germline V gene. Trimming removed 11 bases from V and 5 bases from J; junction bases left unmatched: 13. This CDR3 has 14 amino acids.

The chain combines TRBV7-9 with TRBJ2-5; the D gene could be TRBD1 or TRBD2 (6 bases each). V gave up 6 bases and J gave up 4 bases, with 18 bases separating them. The germline V gene encodes CDR1 SEHNR and CDR2 FQNEAQ (reference sequence). The CDR3 is 15 residues long. CDR3 nucleotides: TGTGCCAGCAGTTCTGACGGGGGCCTACGAGAGACCCAGTACTTC. It yields the protein CASSSDGGLRETQYF. Together with reference TRBV7-9 and TRBJ2-5, the CDR3 gives the full variable domain: DTGVSQNPRHKITKRGQNVTFRCDPISEHNRLYWYRQTLGQGPEFLTYFQNEAQLEKSRLLSDRFSAERPKGSFSTLEIQRTEQGDSAMYLCASSSDGGLRETQYFGPGTRLLVL.

The V call is TRBV29-1, the J call TRBJ2-5; possibly TRBD1 or TRBD2 for D (6 bases each). This CDR3 contains 12 residues. CDR1 is SQVTM, CDR2 ANQGSEA, per germline. Trimming took off 8 bases at V and 5 bases at J, with 15 bases between the two ends. CDR3 residues: CSTRRGTETQYF. As DNA, the CDR3 is TGCAGCACCCGGAGGGGGACGGAGACCCAGTACTTC.

With regard to this clone: Within the sample, other DNA sequences also encode this same CDR3. This chain connects TRBV11-2 to TRBJ2-3; no clear D. Germline V CDR1 and CDR2: SGHAT, FQNNGV. V dropped 1 base and J dropped 3 bases, with 2 bases sitting between them. CDR3 size: 12 residues. The CDR3 region is CASSLATDTQYF. The CDR3 bases are TGTGCCAGCAGCTTAGCGACAGATACGCAGTATTTT.

The chain links TRBV30 to TRBJ1-6; 8 bases match TRBD1. Germline V gives CDR1 GTSNPN, CDR2 SVGIG (reference sequence). The CDR3 is 17 residues long. V was clipped by 3 bases and J by 7 bases; unmatched bases: 14. CDR3 in DNA: TGTGCCTGGAGCGCCGGACAGGGCAATTTCGGGAATTCACCCCTCCACTTT. The encoded protein is CAWSAGQGNFGNSPLHF. Drawing the rest from reference TRBV30 and TRBJ1-6, the complete variable domain is SQTIHQWPATLVQPVGSPLSLECTVEGTSNPNLYWYRQAAGRGLQLLFYSVGIGQISSEVPQNLSASRPQDRQFILSSKKLLLSDSGFYLCAWSAGQGNFGNSPLHFGNGTRLTVT.

The chain employs TRBV7-9 and TRBJ1-6, with D perhaps TRBD1 (6 bases). The germline CDR1 and CDR2 sequences are SEHNR and FQNEAQ (reference sequence). The CDR3 has 14 residues. Trimming stripped 5 bases from V and 10 bases from J, with 15 bases between. In nucleotides, the CDR3 is TGTGCCAGCAGCCCAACAGGGATCGGGTCACCCCTCCACTTT. Its translation is CASSPTGIGSPLHF. Combining the CDR3 with reference TRBV7-9 and TRBJ1-6 gives the whole variable domain DTGVSQNPRHKITKRGQNVTFRCDPISEHNRLYWYRQTLGQGPEFLTYFQNEAQLEKSRLLSDRFSAERPKGSFSTLEIQRTEQGDSAMYLCASSPTGIGSPLHFGNGTRLTVT.

The chain is built from TRBV4-1 and TRBJ1-5; no definite D call. V lost 0 bases and J 4 bases, leaving 10 bases between the germline ends. The CDR3 runs 15 residues. Per the germline V gene, CDR1 is MGHRA and CDR2 is YSYEKL. The CDR3: CASSQDPQWNQPQHF. DNA of the CDR3: TGCGCCAGCAGCCAAGATCCACAGTGGAATCAGCCCCAGCATTTT.

This chain joins TRBV2 and TRBJ2-1; D call uncertain. Trimming pared 6 bases from V and 5 bases from J, leaving 5 bases between. The CDR3 is made up of 11 amino acids. Looked up from germline, CDR1 is SNHLY and CDR2 is FYNNEI. The CDR3 region is CASRRDNEQFF. The CDR3 DNA reads as TGTGCCAGCAGGCGCGACAATGAGCAGTTCTTC. Based on the CDR3 plus reference TRBV2 and TRBJ2-1, the full variable domain is EPEVTQTPSHQVTQMGQEVILRCVPISNHLYFYWYRQILGQKVEFLVSFYNNEISEKSEIFDDQFSVERPDGSNFTLKIRSTKLEDSAMYFCASRRDNEQFFGPGTRLTVL.

The chain employs TRBV29-1 and TRBJ2-7, with a tentative D call TRBD1 (5 bases). This CDR3 comprises 12 residues. CDR1 is SQVTM, CDR2 ANQGSEA, per germline. V was trimmed by 4 bases and J by 5 bases, leaving 12 bases between them. The CDR3 DNA sequence: TGCAGCGTTGTAACGCAGGGAAACGAGCAGTACTTC. This sequence encodes CSVVTQGNEQYF.

The V and J genes are TRBV7-2 and TRBJ2-5; D is undetermined. Germline CDR1 is SGHTA and CDR2 is FQGNSA. V shed 2 bases and J shed 3 bases, with 1 base lying between them. The CDR3 runs 11 residues. The DNA of the CDR3 is TGTGCCAGCAGCTTAAAAGAGACCCAGTACTTC. Amino acid sequence: CASSLKETQYF.

The chain carries TRBV29-1 and TRBJ1-2; D gene uncertain. The CDR3 spans 11 residues. Germline lookup yields CDR1 SQVTM and CDR2 ANQGSEA. V gave up 4 bases and J gave up 4 bases, with 7 bases separating them. This CDR3 is CSVGMGYGYTF. The DNA of the CDR3 is TGCAGCGTTGGAATGGGCTATGGCTACACCTTC.

The chain recombines TRBV9 with TRBJ2-1, with D perhaps matching TRBD1 or TRBD2 (5 bases each). CDR1 SGDLS and CDR2 YYNGEE come from the germline V gene. Trimming removed 2 bases from V and 9 bases from J, with 9 bases in between. The CDR3 is 12 amino acids. Here the CDR3 DNA reads TGTGCCAGCAGCGTTCCAGGGACTGAGCAGTTCTTC. This codes for CASSVPGTEQFF.